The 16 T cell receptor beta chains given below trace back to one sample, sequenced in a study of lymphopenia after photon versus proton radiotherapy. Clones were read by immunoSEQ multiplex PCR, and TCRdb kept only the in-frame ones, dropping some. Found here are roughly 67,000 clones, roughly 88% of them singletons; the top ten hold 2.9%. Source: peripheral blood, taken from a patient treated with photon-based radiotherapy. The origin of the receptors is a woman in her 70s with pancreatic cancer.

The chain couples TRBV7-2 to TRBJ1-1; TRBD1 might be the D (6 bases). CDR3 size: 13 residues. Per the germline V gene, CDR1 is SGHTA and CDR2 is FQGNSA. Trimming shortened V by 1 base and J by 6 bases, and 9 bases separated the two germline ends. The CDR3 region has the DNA TGTGCCAGCAGCTTAGAGGGGGGGTCTGAAGCTTTCTTT. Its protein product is CASSLEGGSEAFF.

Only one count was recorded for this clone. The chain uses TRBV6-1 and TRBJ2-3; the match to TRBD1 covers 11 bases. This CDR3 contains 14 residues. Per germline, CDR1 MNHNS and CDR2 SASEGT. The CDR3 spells CATYRDRGRDTQYF. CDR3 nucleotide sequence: TGTGCAACCTACCGGGACAGGGGGAGGGATACGCAGTATTTT.

The CDR3 DNA reads as TGTGCCAGCAGCGTAAGAGGGGGCGGCACAGATACGCAGTATTTT. This gives the protein CASSVRGGGTDTQYF. The rearrangement joins TRBV9 to TRBJ2-3; 7 positions agree with TRBD1. Germline loops: CDR1 SGDLS, CDR2 YYNGEE. The V gene end was trimmed by 1 base and the J gene end by 1 base; junction bases not matched to a gene: 3. The CDR3 spans 15 residues.

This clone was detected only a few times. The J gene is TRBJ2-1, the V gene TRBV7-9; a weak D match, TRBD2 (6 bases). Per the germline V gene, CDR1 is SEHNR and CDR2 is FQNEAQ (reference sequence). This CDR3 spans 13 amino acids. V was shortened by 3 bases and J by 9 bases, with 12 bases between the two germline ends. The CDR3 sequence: CASSFTGVGEQFF. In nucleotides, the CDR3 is TGTGCCAGCAGCTTCACGGGGGTAGGTGAGCAGTTCTTC.

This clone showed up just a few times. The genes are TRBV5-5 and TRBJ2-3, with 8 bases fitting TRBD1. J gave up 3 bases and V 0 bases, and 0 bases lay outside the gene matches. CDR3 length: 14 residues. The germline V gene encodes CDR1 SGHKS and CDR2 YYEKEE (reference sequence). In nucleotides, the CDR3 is TGTGCCAGCAGCTTGGACAGGGGGACAGATACGCAGTATTTT. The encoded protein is CASSLDRGTDTQYF.

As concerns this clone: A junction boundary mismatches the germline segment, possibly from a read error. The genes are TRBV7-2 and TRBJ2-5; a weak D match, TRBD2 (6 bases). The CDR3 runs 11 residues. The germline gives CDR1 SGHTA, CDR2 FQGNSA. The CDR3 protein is CASSLDGTGNF. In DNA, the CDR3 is TGTGCCAGCAGCTTAGATGGGACTGGGAACTTC.

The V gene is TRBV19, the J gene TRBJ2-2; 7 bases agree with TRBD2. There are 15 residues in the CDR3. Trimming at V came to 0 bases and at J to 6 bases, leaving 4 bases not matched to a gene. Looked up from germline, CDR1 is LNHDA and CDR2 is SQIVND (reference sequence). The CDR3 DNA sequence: TGTGCCAGTAGTATAGATGGGAGGGGATCCGGGGAGCTGTTTTTT. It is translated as CASSIDGRGSGELFF.

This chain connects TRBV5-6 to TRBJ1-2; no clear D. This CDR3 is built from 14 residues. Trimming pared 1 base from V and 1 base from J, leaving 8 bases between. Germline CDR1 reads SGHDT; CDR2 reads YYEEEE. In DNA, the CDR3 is TGTGCCAGCAGCTTGAGTGAGAGTAACTATGGCTACACCTTC. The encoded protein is CASSLSESNYGYTF.

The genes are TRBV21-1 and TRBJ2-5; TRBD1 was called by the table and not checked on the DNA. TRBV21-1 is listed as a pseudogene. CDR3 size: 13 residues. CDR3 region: CASSRTDQETQYF. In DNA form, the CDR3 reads TGTGCCAGCAGCAGGACAGATCAAGAGACCCAGTACTTC.

The CDR3 coding sequence is TGCGCCAGCAGCCAAGTCCCGGGTTCCTATGGCTACACCTTC. It is translated as CASSQVPGSYGYTF. This chain connects TRBV4-1 to TRBJ1-2; D ambiguous. The CDR3 covers 14 residues. V lost 1 base and J 4 bases, leaving 10 bases between the germline ends. The V gene's germline CDR1 is MGHRA and CDR2 YSYEKL.

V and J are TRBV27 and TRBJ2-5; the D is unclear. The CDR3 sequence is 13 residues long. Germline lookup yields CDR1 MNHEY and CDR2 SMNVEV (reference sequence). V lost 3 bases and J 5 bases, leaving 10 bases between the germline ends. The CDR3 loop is CASSFGVAETQYF. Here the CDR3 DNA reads TGTGCCAGCAGTTTCGGTGTCGCGGAGACCCAGTACTTC.

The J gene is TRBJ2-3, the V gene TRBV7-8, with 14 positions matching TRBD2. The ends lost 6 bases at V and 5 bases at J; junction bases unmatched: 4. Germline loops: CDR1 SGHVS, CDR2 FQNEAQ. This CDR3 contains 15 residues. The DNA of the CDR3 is TGTGCCAGCAGGGAGACTAGCGGGAGGGAAGATACGCAGTATTTT. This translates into CASRETSGREDTQYF.

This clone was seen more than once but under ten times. The CDR3 nucleotides read TGTGCCAGCAGTTACTCGAATGGTGGCTACACCTTC. It translates to CASSYSNGGYTF. V usage is TRBV6-5 and J usage is TRBJ1-2; no definite D call. V lost 0 bases, J lost 7 bases, and 6 bases lay in between. The V gene's germline CDR1 is MNHEY and CDR2 SVGAGI. The CDR3 covers 12 residues.

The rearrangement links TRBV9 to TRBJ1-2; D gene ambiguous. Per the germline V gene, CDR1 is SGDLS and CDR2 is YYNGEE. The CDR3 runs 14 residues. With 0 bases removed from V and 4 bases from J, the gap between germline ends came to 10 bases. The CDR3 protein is CASSVGGNGYGYTF. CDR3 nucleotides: TGTGCCAGCAGCGTAGGGGGTAATGGCTATGGCTACACCTTC.

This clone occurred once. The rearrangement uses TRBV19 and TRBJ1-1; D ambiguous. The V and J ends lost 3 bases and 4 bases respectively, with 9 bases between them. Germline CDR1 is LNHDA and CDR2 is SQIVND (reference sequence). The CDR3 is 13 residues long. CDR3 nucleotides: TGTGCCAGTAGTATCCCTGGCGGCACTGAAGCTTTCTTT. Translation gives CASSIPGGTEAFF.

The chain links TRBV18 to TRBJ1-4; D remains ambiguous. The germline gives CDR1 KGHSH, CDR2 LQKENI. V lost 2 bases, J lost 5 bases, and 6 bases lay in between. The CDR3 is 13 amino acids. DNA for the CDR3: TGTGCCAGCTCACCAACGAGGAATGAAAAACTGTTTTTT. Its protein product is CASSPTRNEKLFF.